The rows below give T cell receptor beta chains drawn from one sample of a study of graft-versus-host responses after intestinal transplantation. Data came from immunoSEQ multiplex PCR; TCRdb stores just in-frame clones and leaves some out. The sample has about 24,000 clones; 80% to 90% are singletons. This sample comprised PBMCs, obtained 463 days after intestinal transplant. The receptors originated from a human patient who received an intestinal transplant, so some T cells may come from the graft donor. Both conserved end residues are part of each CDR3. A D gene is named only where the DNA matches it firmly. Size is omitted from some rows. Given values are once, few, many or a class for expanded clones.

v_call	d_call	clone_size	j_call	cdr3_nt	cdr3_aa
TRBV7-9	-	-	TRBJ2-7	TGTGCCAGCAGCTTATTTGCAGGGGGGTCGCGCGAGCAGTACTTC	CASSLFAGGSREQYF
TRBV6-5	-	-	TRBJ1-3	TGTGCCAGCAGTTACTCGGGGGGCCACTCTGGAAACACCATATATTTT	CASSYSGGHSGNTIYF
TRBV10-1	-	few	TRBJ2-1	TGCGCCAGCAGTGTGGGGCCCTCGAAAGGCGATGAGCAGTTCTTC	CASSVGPSKGDEQFF
TRBV9	TRBD2	-	TRBJ2-3	TGTGCCAGCAGCTATAGCGGGAGGGCCCCAGATACGCAGTATTTT	CASSYSGRAPDTQYF
TRBV28	-	few	TRBJ1-1	TGTGCCAGCAGTTTACAGAATACAGGGACTGAAGCTTTCTTT	CASSLQNTGTEAFF
TRBV5-5	-	-	TRBJ2-7	TGTGCCAGCAGCTTCGGCCCGAATTCCTACGAGCAGTACTTC	CASSFGPNSYEQYF
TRBV6-9	-	-	TRBJ2-5	TGTGCCAGCAGTTGGAGGGGGGAGGAGACCCAGTACTTC	CASSWRGEETQYF
TRBV7-9	TRBD2	-	TRBJ2-2	TGTGCCAGCAGCCAACTAGCGGGGCTGGCCGGGGAGCTGTTTTTT	CASSQLAGLAGELFF
TRBV10-3	TRBD2	-	TRBJ2-1	TGTGCCATCAGTGGCCTTAGCGGGAAGATCAACTACAATGAGCAGTTCTTC	CAISGLSGKINYNEQFF
TRBV19	-	-	TRBJ2-2	TGTGCCAGTTCCCTTTCGGGAGCTTGGACCGGGGAGCTGTTTTTT	CASSLSGAWTGELFF
TRBV10-3	-	once	TRBJ1-5	TGTGCCATCAGTGAAACCGGGGGGGACAATCAGCCCCAGCATTTT	CAISETGGDNQPQHF
TRBV27	TRBD2	-	TRBJ2-5	TGTGCCAGCAGTTTATCCCCCTTGGGCGGGAGGCGAGGGCAACAAGAGACCCAGTACTTC	CASSLSPLGGRRGQQETQYF
TRBV7-2	TRBD1	-	TRBJ2-7	TGTGCCAGCAGCTGGGACAGAGAGCAGTACTTC	CASSWDREQYF
TRBV19	TRBD1	few	TRBJ2-3	TGTGCCACAAAAGGGGGCGACGCTCAAACAGATACGCAGTATTTT	CATKGGDAQTDTQYF
TRBV27	-	-	TRBJ2-1	TGTGCCAGCAGTTATGGGGGCGGGAGCTTCAATGAGCAGTTCTTC	CASSYGGGSFNEQFF
TRBV11-2	TRBD2	-	TRBJ2-7	TGTGCCAGCAGCTTTGGACTAGCGAACTACGAGCAGTACTTC	CASSFGLANYEQYF
TRBV7-8	TRBD1	-	TRBJ2-7	TGTGCCAGCTGCCACAGGGGGAACGACGAGCAGTACTTC	CASCHRGNDEQYF
TRBV7-9	-	once	TRBJ1-3	TGTGCCAGCAGCCCACCGTGGGGGGTCTCTGGAAACACCATATATTTT	CASSPPWGVSGNTIYF
TRBV6-6	-	-	TRBJ1-2	TGTGCCAGCAGTCACTATGGCTACACCTTC	CASSHYGYTF
TRBV11-1	-	-	TRBJ2-3	TGTGCCAGCAGCTTACAGCCGGCTAATACGCAGTATTTT	CASSLQPANTQYF
TRBV6-4	TRBD1	-	TRBJ1-5	TGTGCCAGCAGTGACTTCGACAGGGAGAGCAATCAGCCCCAGCATTTT	CASSDFDRESNQPQHF
TRBV4-2	-	-	TRBJ2-3	TGTGCCAGCAGCCAAGAGGGGCTGGCGCAGTATTTT	CASSQEGLAQYF
TRBV29-1	TRBD1	-	TRBJ2-7	TGCAGCGTCGGGGACAGGGGCTACGAGCAGTACTTC	CSVGDRGYEQYF
TRBV18	-	-	TRBJ1-1	TGTGCCAGCTCACCGACCCCACAGGGTTGGAACACTGAAGCTTTCTTT	CASSPTPQGWNTEAFF
TRBV5-6	-	-	TRBJ1-2	TGTGCCAGCAGCTTTCCCAGGGTTGACTATGGCTACACCTTC	CASSFPRVDYGYTF
TRBV7-3	-	few	TRBJ2-2	TGTGCCAGCAGCTTGTCGAACACCGGGGAGCTGTTTTTT	CASSLSNTGELFF
TRBV7-9	-	-	TRBJ1-2	TGTGCCAGCAGCTTAGGTCCGGGGATCTATGGCTACACCTTC	CASSLGPGIYGYTF
TRBV19	-	once	TRBJ2-1	TGTGCCAGTAGTATAGGGGACGGACTCTACAATGAGCAGTTCTTC	CASSIGDGLYNEQFF
TRBV5-1	TRBD1	once	TRBJ2-7	TGCGCCAGCAGGTCCCGGGACAGGACCTACGAGCAGTACTTC	CASRSRDRTYEQYF
TRBV6-5	-	-	TRBJ2-5	TGTGCCAGCAGTGAGCGAGAGACCCAGTACTTC	CASSERETQYF
TRBV6-6	-	-	TRBJ1-2	TGTGCCAGCAGCCCTGGGGGACTGCCATATGGCTACACCTTC	CASSPGGLPYGYTF
TRBV19	-	-	TRBJ1-5	TGTGCCAGTAGTATCGGGGGCGGGGGCAATCAGCCCCAGCATTTT	CASSIGGGGNQPQHF
TRBV6-5	-	-	TRBJ1-1	TGTGCCAGCAGTTACGGCCAGCTTAACACTGAAGCTTTCTTT	CASSYGQLNTEAFF
TRBV5-6	-	-	TRBJ2-1	TGTGCCAGCAGCCTGGATAGGGACTGGTACTACAATGAGCAGTTCTTC	CASSLDRDWYYNEQFF
TRBV7-6	-	-	TRBJ1-1	TGTGCCAGCAGTTTGGGGGGGCGGGCTGAAGCTTTCTTT	CASSLGGRAEAFF
TRBV6-6	TRBD2	-	TRBJ2-1	TGTGCCAGCAGTTCCCGTCTAGCGGCCGCCTACAATGAGCAGTTCTTC	CASSSRLAAAYNEQFF
TRBV5-1	-	-	TRBJ1-2	TGCGCCAGCAGCTTGGAATCCCGCGGCTACACCTTC	CASSLESRGYTF
TRBV11-2	-	-	TRBJ1-2	TGTGCCAGCAGCTCCCCCTACAGGCGCTCTAACTATGGCTACACCTTC	CASSSPYRRSNYGYTF
TRBV25-1	-	-	TRBJ2-5	TGTGCCAGCAGTCGGAGCCCGCAAGAGACCCAGTACTTC	CASSRSPQETQYF
TRBV10-3	-	-	TRBJ1-1	TGTGCCATCAGCAGAACAGACGTGAACACTGAAGCTTTCTTT	CAISRTDVNTEAFF
TRBV6-5	-	few	TRBJ1-3	TGTGCCAGCAGGTCCTCTGGAAACACCATATATTTT	CASRSSGNTIYF
TRBV30	-	-	TRBJ1-5	TGTGCCTGGAGTGTAGGGGGAGTGAATAGCAATCAGCCCCAGCATTTT	CAWSVGGVNSNQPQHF
TRBV18	-	-	TRBJ2-7	TGTGCCAGCTCACCAATTACAGGGCTCAACTACGAGCAGTACTTC	CASSPITGLNYEQYF
TRBV6-1	-	-	TRBJ1-1	TGTGCCAGCAGTGATGCCACAGGGTTCGGCACTGAAGCTTTCTTT	CASSDATGFGTEAFF
TRBV28	-	once	TRBJ1-2	TGTGCCAGCAGTTTGGAGGGGTATGGCTACACCTTC	CASSLEGYGYTF
TRBV7-9	-	-	TRBJ1-2	TGTGCCAGCAGCTTAGGTTCTGGGCTGGAAGGCTACACCTTC	CASSLGSGLEGYTF
TRBV11-2	TRBD2	-	TRBJ2-2	TGTGCCAGCAGCTTAGCGGGGGGTGCCACCGGGGAGCTGTTTTTT	CASSLAGGATGELFF
TRBV7-9	-	-	TRBJ2-1	TGTGCCAGCAGCCGTTCCGGGACGGGGATCAATGAGCAGTTCTTC	CASSRSGTGINEQFF
TRBV30	-	once	TRBJ1-5	TGTGCCTGGAGTGTACGAGGGCCTGACCAGCCCCAGCATTTT	CAWSVRGPDQPQHF
TRBV27	-	-	TRBJ2-3	TGTGCCAGCGCTCGCGGTAGAGGTACGCAGTATTTT	CASARGRGTQYF